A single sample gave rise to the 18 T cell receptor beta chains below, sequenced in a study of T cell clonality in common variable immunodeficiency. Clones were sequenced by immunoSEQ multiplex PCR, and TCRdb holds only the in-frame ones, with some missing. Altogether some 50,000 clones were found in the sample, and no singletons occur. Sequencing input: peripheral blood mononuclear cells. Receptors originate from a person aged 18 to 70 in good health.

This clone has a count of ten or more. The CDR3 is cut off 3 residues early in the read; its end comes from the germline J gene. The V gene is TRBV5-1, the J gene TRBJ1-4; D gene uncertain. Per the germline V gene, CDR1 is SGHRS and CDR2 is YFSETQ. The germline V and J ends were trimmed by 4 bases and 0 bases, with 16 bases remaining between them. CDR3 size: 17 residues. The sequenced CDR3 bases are TGCGCCAGCAGCCTGCGACAAGGCTATGCAACTAATGAAAAA. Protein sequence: CASSLRQGYATNEK. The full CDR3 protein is CASSLRQGYATNEKLFF.

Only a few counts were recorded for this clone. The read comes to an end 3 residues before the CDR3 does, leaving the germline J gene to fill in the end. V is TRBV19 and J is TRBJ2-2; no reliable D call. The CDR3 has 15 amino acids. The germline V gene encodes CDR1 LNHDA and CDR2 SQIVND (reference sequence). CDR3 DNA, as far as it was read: TGTGCCAGTAGTATAGGGTCCGAGGCGGTAGGAAAG. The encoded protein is CASSIGSEAVGK. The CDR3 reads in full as CASSIGSEAVGKLFF.

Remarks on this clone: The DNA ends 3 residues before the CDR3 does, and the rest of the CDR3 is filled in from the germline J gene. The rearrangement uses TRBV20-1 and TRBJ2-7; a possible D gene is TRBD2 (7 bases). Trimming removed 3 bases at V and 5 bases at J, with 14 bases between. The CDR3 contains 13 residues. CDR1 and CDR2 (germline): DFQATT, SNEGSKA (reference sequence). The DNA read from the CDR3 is TGCAGTGCTAGTCGGGGGGCGGTGGACGAG. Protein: CSASRGAVDE. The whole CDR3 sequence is CSASRGAVDEQYF.

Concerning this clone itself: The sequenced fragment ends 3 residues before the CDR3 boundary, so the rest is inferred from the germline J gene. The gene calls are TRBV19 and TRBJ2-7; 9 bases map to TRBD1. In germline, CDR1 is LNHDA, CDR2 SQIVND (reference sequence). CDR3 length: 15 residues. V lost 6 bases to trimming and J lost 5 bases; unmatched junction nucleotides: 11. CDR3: CASRHRGLLVDEQYF. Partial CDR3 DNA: TGTGCCAGTAGGCACAGGGGGCTCCTTGTGGACGAG.

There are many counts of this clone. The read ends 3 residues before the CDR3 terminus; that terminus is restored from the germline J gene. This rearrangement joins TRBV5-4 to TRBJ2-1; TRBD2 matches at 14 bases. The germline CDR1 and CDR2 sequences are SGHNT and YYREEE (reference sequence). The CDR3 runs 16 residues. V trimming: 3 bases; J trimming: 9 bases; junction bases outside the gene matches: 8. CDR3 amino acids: CASSSLTSGRGGEQFF. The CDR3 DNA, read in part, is TGTGCCAGCAGCTCCCTGACTAGCGGGAGGGGAGGTGAG.

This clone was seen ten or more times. CDR3 in amino acids: CASSADERGGVYEQYF. CDR3 DNA (partial): TGTGCCAGCAGCGCCGACGAGCGGGGGGGGGTCTACGAG. V and J are TRBV9 and TRBJ2-7, with 10 bases aligning to TRBD2. The read is 3 residues too short to cover the CDR3 end, so that end is filled in from the germline J gene. After removal of 3 bases from V and 3 bases from J, the junction contained 9 bases not matched to a gene. The CDR3 spans 16 residues. Per the germline V gene, CDR1 is SGDLS and CDR2 is YYNGEE.

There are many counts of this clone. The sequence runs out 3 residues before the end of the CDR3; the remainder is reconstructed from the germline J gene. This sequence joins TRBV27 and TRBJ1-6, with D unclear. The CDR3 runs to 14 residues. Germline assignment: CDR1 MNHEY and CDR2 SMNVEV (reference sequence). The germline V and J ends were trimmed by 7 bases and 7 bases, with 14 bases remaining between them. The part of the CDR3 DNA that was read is TGTGCCAGCACCTCCCGGGTCCTCAATTCACCC. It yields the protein CASTSRVLNSP. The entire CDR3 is CASTSRVLNSPLHF.

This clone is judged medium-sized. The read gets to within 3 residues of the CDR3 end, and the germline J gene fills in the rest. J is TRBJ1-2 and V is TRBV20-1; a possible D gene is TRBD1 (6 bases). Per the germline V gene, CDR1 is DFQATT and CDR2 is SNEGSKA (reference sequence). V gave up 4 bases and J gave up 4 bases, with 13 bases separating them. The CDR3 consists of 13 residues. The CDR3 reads CSANRDGVYGYTF. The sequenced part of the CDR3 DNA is TGCAGTGCTAACAGGGATGGGGTCTATGGC.

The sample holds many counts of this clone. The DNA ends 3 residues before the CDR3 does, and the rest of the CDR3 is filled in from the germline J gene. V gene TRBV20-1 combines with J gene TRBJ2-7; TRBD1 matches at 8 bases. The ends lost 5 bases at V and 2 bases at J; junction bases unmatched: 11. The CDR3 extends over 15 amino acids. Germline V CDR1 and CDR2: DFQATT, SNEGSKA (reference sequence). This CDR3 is CSALARTGTPYEQYF. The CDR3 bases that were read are TGCAGTGCTTTGGCCAGGACAGGGACCCCCTACGAG.

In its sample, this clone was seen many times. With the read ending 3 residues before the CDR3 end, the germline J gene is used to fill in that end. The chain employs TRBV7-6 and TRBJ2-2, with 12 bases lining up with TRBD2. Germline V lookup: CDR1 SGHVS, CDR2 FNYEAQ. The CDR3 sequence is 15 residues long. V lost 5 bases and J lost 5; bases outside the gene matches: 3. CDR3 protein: CASSPSGGVTGELFF. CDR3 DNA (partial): TGTGCCAGCAGCCCTAGCGGGGGGGTTACCGGGGAG.

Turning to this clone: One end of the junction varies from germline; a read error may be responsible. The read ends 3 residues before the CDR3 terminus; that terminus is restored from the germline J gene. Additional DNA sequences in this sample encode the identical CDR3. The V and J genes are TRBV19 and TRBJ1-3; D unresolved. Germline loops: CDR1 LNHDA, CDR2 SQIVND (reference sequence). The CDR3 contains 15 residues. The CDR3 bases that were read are TGTGCCAGTAGTATAGCGGGGAACTGGAGAAACACG. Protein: CASSIAGNWRNT. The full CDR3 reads CASSIAGNWRNTIYF.

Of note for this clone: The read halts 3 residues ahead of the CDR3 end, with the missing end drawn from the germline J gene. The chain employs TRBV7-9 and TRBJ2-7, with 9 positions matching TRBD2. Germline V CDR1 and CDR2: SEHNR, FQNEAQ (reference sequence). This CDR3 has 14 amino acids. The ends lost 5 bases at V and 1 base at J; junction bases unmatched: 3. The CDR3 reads CASSTGLASYEQYF. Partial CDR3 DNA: TGTGCCAGCAGCACAGGACTAGCGTCCTACGAG. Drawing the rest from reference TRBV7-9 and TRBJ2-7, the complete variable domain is DTGVSQNPRHKITKRGQNVTFRCDPISEHNRLYWYRQTLGQGPEFLTYFQNEAQLEKSRLLSDRFSAERPKGSFSTLEIQRTEQGDSAMYLCASSTGLASYEQYFGPGTRLTVT.

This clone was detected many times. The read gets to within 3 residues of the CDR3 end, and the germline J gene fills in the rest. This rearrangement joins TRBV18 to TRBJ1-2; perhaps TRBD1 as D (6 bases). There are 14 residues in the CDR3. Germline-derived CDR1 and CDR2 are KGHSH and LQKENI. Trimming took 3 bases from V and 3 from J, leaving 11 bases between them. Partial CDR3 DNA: TGTGCCAGCTCACCTCTGACAGGAGACTATGGC. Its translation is CASSPLTGDYG. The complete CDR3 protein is CASSPLTGDYGYTF.

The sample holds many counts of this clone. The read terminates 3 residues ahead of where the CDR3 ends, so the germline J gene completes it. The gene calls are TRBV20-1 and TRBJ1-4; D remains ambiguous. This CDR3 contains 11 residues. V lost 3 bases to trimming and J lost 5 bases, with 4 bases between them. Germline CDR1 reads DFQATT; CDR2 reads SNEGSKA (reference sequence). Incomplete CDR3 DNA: TGCAGTGCTAGCCCAAATGAAAAA. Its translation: CSASPNEK. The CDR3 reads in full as CSASPNEKLFF.

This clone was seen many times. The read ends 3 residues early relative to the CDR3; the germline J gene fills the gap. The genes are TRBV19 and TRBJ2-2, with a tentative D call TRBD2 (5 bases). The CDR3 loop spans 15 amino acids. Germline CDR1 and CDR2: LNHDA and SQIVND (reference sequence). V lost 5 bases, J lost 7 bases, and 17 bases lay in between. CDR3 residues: CASSPARGEGGELFF. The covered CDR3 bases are TGTGCCAGTAGTCCCGCTCGAGGAGAGGGCGGGGAG.

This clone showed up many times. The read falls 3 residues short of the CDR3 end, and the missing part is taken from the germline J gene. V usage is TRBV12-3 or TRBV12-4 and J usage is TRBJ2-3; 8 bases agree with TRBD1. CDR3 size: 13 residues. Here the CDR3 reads CASSLDRGETQYF. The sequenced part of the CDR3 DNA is TGTGCCAGCAGTTTAGACAGGGGGGAGACG.

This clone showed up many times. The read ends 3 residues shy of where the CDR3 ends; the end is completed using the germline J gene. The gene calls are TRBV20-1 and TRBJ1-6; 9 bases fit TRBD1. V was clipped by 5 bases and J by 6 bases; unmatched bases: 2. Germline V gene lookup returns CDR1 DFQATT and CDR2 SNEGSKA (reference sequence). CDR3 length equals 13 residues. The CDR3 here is CSAGQGTNSPLHF. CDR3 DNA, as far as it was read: TGCAGTGCTGGACAGGGGACTAATTCACCC.

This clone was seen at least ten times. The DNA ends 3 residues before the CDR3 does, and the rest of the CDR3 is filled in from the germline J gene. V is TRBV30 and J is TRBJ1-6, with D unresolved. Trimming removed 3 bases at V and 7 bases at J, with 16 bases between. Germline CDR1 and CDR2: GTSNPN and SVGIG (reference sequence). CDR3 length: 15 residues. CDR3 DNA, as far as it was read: TGTGCCTGGAGCTTAAGCCTCGGGGAAAATTCACCC. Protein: CAWSLSLGENSP. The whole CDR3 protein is CAWSLSLGENSPLHF.